Listed below are T cell receptor beta chains from one sample, sequenced in a study of PD-L1 blockade in urothelial cancer. Only in-frame clones appear in the TCRdb table, and some are missing; sequencing was by immunoSEQ multiplex PCR. The repertoire holds about 74,000 clones, with roughly 90% as singletons. The sequences come from PBMCs, collected around atezolizumab (anti-PD-L1) treatment. Every receptor here comes from a man in his sixties or seventies with urothelial cancer. CDR3s include the opening cysteine and the closing phenylalanine or tryptophan. A D gene is named only where the DNA matches it firmly. Some rows mark clone size as missing; the rest say once, few, many or name a class of expanded clone.

j_call d_call cdr3_length clone_size v_call cdr3_aa cdr3_nt
TRBJ2-2 . 15 . TRBV4-1 CASSQGRGNTGELFF TGCGCCAGCAGCCAAGGGCGGGGGAACACCGGGGAGCTGTTTTTT
TRBJ2-1 . 15 . TRBV5-1 CASSFKEGSESEQFF TGCGCCAGCAGCTTCAAGGAGGGTTCCGAAAGTGAGCAGTTCTTC
TRBJ2-5 TRBD2 15 . TRBV28 CASSSLAGRAETQYF TGTGCCAGCAGTTCCCTAGCGGGGAGGGCGGAGACCCAGTACTTC
TRBJ2-7 TRBD2 14 . TRBV6-5 CASSSTSGHYEQYF TGTGCCAGCAGTTCGACTAGCGGGCATTACGAGCAGTACTTC
TRBJ2-1 TRBD1 16 once TRBV5-4 CASSRTGQGAHNEQFF TGTGCCAGCAGCAGAACGGGACAGGGGGCCCACAATGAGCAGTTCTTC
TRBJ2-6 TRBD1 19 . TRBV5-8 CASSGGRQGSLSGANVLTF TGTGCCAGCAGCGGGGGACGACAGGGATCCTTATCTGGGGCCAACGTCCTGACTTTC
TRBJ2-1 TRBD2 17 few TRBV5-1 CASSLAYSGNPYNEQFF TGCGCCAGCAGCTTGGCCTATAGCGGGAACCCCTACAATGAGCAGTTCTTC
TRBJ2-7 . 12 . TRBV29-1 CSVMTGAYEQYF TGCAGCGTCATGACAGGAGCATACGAGCAGTACTTC
TRBJ2-3 TRBD2 19 . TRBV7-3 CASSLKRGGRGRASDTQYF TGTGCCAGCAGCTTAAAGAGGGGCGGACGCGGGAGGGCCTCGGATACGCAGTATTTT
TRBJ2-7 . 12 few TRBV10-2 CASALAAYEQYF TGCGCCAGCGCCCTAGCTGCCTACGAGCAGTACTTC
TRBJ2-6 . 16 once TRBV28 CASSFPRGSGANVLTF TGTGCCAGCAGTTTCCCCAGGGGCTCTGGGGCCAACGTCCTGACTTTC
TRBJ2-7 . 15 once TRBV5-1 CASSSAGRSGYEQYF TGCGCCAGCAGCTCTGCGGGACGATCCGGGTACGAGCAGTACTTC
TRBJ1-2 TRBD1 16 . TRBV5-1 CASSLGGDSFFYGYTF TGCGCCAGCAGCTTGGGGGGGGACAGTTTTTTCTATGGCTACACCTTC
TRBJ2-7 . 14 . TRBV7-9 CASSLRGGEYEQYF TGTGCCAGCAGCTTGAGGGGGGGAGAATACGAGCAGTACTTC
TRBJ1-5 . 17 . TRBV19 CASSTGSGGSGNQPQHF TGTGCCAGTAGTACCGGGTCGGGGGGGTCTGGCAATCAGCCCCAGCATTTT
TRBJ2-3 . 13 . TRBV6-5 CASSEERTDTQYF TGTGCCAGCAGTGAGGAACGGACAGATACGCAGTATTTT
TRBJ2-3 TRBD2 16 . TRBV7-2 CASSSRTRSITDTQYF TGTGCCAGCAGCTCCCGGACTAGGTCCATCACAGATACGCAGTATTTT